These 21 T cell receptor beta chains came from one sample sequenced in a study of vaccination effects on CD4 cells after COVID-19 (dated by TCRdb to between 2021 and 2023). For these TCRs, the target antigens are not known. The ViraFEST assay stimulated PBMC with viral peptide pools and then used TCR sequencing to identify antigen-specific CD4+ T cell clonotypes by expansion. After about 9 days of culture, CD4+ T cells were isolated with the EasySep CD4+ T cell isolation kit. Each participant received two doses of an mRNA SARS-CoV-2 vaccine, either BNT162b2 or mRNA-1273. To prepare the library, the immunoSEQ multiplex PCR assay was applied. This is the immuneACCESS table as TCRdb keeps it, with only in-frame sequences that have V and J called. A part of the clones is gone; compared with another copy, unresolved V genes explain less than half, and the rest is unexplained. This sample gives 22,000 or so clones in total; 70% to 80% of them show up just once. Of the sample, around 8.4% is held by the ten largest clones.

The sample consisted of CD4+ T cells from PBMCs cultured with HCoV-229E spike peptides, taken after COVID-19 vaccination. The cell subset or site label corresponds to: HCoV-229E spike overlapping peptide pool stimulation. All receptors come from a human donor who received a COVID-19 vaccine.

This clone has more than one count but fewer than ten. The rearrangement joins TRBV9 to TRBJ2-7, with 7 bases matching TRBD2. The CDR3 is made up of 15 amino acids. The germline V gene encodes CDR1 SGDLS and CDR2 YYNGEE. The trim removed 2 bases at V and 0 bases at J, leaving 5 bases unmatched. DNA of the CDR3: TGTGCCAGCAGCGTGGAGCGGGGACCCTCCTACGAGCAGTACTTC. This codes for CASSVERGPSYEQYF.

The rearrangement uses TRBV4-1 and TRBJ1-4, with TRBD1 matching 7 bases. The V segment lost 3 bases and the J segment 7 bases; nucleotides outside the gene matches: 5. CDR3 size: 14 residues. The germline V gene has CDR1 MGHRA and CDR2 YSYEKL. The CDR3 region has the DNA TGCGCCAGCAGCCACAGGGGGACAAGTGAAAAACTGTTTTTT. Amino acid sequence: CASSHRGTSEKLFF.

The J gene is TRBJ2-1, the V gene TRBV28; TRBD2 matches at 14 bases. Germline V gene sequence: CDR1 MDHEN, CDR2 SYDVKM. Losses at the gene ends were 5 bases for V and 1 base for J; bases not matched to a gene: 10. This CDR3 comprises 19 residues. The CDR3 loop is CASSRPSGTSGRSYNEQFF. The DNA of the CDR3 is TGTGCCAGCAGTCGGCCCTCCGGGACTAGCGGGAGATCCTACAATGAGCAGTTCTTC.

V is TRBV20-1 and J is TRBJ2-7; no definite D call. Trimming pared 2 bases from V and 7 bases from J, leaving 9 bases between. The CDR3 totals 11 residues. Germline CDR1 DFQATT, CDR2 SNEGSKA (reference sequence). The CDR3 protein is CSARWVDEQYF. CDR3 bases: TGCAGTGCTAGATGGGTGGATGAGCAGTACTTC.

This sequence joins TRBV6-5 and TRBJ2-7; TRBD2 is a possible D gene (6 bases). The CDR3 consists of 15 residues. Germline CDR1 reads MNHEY; CDR2 reads SVGAGI. V gave up 4 bases and J gave up 3 bases, with 16 bases separating them. This CDR3 reads CASSSSWRGDYEQYF. CDR3 DNA: TGTGCCAGCAGTTCATCCTGGAGGGGTGACTACGAGCAGTACTTC.

The J gene is TRBJ2-1, the V gene TRBV3-1 (or the pseudogene TRBV3-2); 9 nucleotides agree with TRBD2. This CDR3 has 15 amino acids. Germline V lookup: CDR1 LGHDT, CDR2 YNNKEL (reference sequence). V shed 1 base, J shed 5 bases, and the junction held 3 bases outside the gene matches. The CDR3, as DNA: TGTGCCAGCAGCCAAGTAGCGGGGGTTCACAATGAGCAGTTCTTC. This encodes CASSQVAGVHNEQFF.

V is TRBV18 and J is TRBJ2-1; 9 bases are shared with TRBD2. This CDR3 spans 14 amino acids. The V gene's germline CDR1 is KGHSH and CDR2 LQKENI. V was clipped by 0 bases and J by 7 bases; unmatched bases: 1. The CDR3 protein is CASSPPGLANEQFF. In nucleotides, the CDR3 is TGTGCCAGCTCACCACCGGGACTAGCAAATGAGCAGTTCTTC.

This chain links TRBV6-2 or TRBV6-3 with TRBJ1-5; D not certain. Trimming cost V 4 bases and J 0 bases, with 4 bases left between them. The CDR3 is 13 amino acids. Per the germline V gene, CDR1 is MNHEY and CDR2 is SVGEGT. CDR3 amino acids: CASSSDSNQPQHF. The CDR3 bases are TGTGCCAGCAGTTCTGATAGCAATCAGCCCCAGCATTTT.

The chain links TRBV6-1 to TRBJ2-1, with 9 bases fitting TRBD1. CDR3 size: 18 residues. Germline assignment: CDR1 MNHNS and CDR2 SASEGT. Trimming at V came to 3 bases and at J to 2 bases, leaving 11 bases not matched to a gene. The CDR3 here is CASSEWTGAAGTYNEQFF. The CDR3 DNA is TGTGCCAGCAGTGAGTGGACAGGGGCCGCCGGGACCTACAATGAGCAGTTCTTC.

The V call is TRBV5-1, the J call TRBJ2-3, with 7 nucleotides matching TRBD1. The CDR3 is 12 residues long. Germline lookup yields CDR1 SGHRS and CDR2 YFSETQ. The ends lost 5 bases at V and 5 bases at J; junction bases unmatched: 2. The DNA for the CDR3 is TGCGCCAGCAGGACAGGGAGAGATACGCAGTATTTT. Its protein is CASRTGRDTQYF.

The chain employs TRBV10-3 and TRBJ1-1; 12 bases are a match to TRBD1. V shed 4 bases, J shed 3 bases, and the junction held 6 bases outside the gene matches. The germline CDR1 and CDR2 sequences are ENHRY and SYGVKD. This CDR3 has 16 residues. The CDR3 sequence: CAISVGQGATYTEAFF. CDR3 DNA sequence: TGTGCCATCAGTGTGGGACAGGGGGCAACCTACACTGAAGCTTTCTTT.

This clone has more than one count but fewer than ten. The genes are TRBV5-6 and TRBJ1-3, with 8 bases that match TRBD1. Trimming cost V 5 bases and J 3 bases; bases outside gene matches: 4. CDR1 and CDR2 (germline): SGHDT, YYEEEE. The CDR3 runs to 14 residues. The CDR3 is CASSQGAFGNTIYF. The CDR3 nucleotides read TGTGCCAGCAGTCAGGGGGCTTTTGGAAACACCATATATTTT.

The rearrangement uses TRBV14 and TRBJ1-4, with 8 positions matching TRBD1. The CDR3 is made up of 17 amino acids. Germline CDR1 is SGHDN and CDR2 is FVKESK. The trim removed 1 base at V and 8 bases at J, leaving 12 bases unmatched. The DNA of the CDR3 is TGTGCCAGCAGCCAAGGAGGGGGACAGGCCTTTTGGGAAAAACTGTTTTTT. It is translated as CASSQGGGQAFWEKLFF.

This clone was seen just once. This chain links TRBV6-5 with TRBJ2-7; D perhaps matches TRBD1 (6 bases). V lost 6 bases and J lost 0, with 15 bases in between. Germline V gene lookup returns CDR1 MNHEY and CDR2 SVGAGI. This CDR3 has 15 residues. CDR3 protein: CASRRSRDNSYEQYF. The CDR3 nucleotides read TGTGCCAGCAGACGTAGCCGGGACAACTCCTACGAGCAGTACTTC.

The genes are TRBV20-1 and TRBJ2-1; D is possibly TRBD2 (5 bases). Trimming took 3 bases from V and 9 from J, leaving 18 bases between them. The CDR3 is made up of 14 amino acids. The germline CDR1 and CDR2 sequences are DFQATT and SNEGSKA (reference sequence). DNA for the CDR3: TGCAGTGCTAGTCTCAGGTCTAGCTCGGGTGAGCAGTTCTTC. It yields the protein CSASLRSSSGEQFF.

The chain links TRBV5-6 to TRBJ1-1; D gene unclear. The V end was cut by 5 bases, the J end by 7 bases, with 12 bases between. The CDR3 has 12 residues. Germline V gene data show CDR1 as SGHDT and CDR2 as YYEEEE. CDR3 sequence: CASSLGRYEAFF. CDR3 DNA sequence: TGTGCCAGCAGTTTAGGACGGTATGAAGCTTTCTTT.

The gene calls are TRBV3-1 (or the pseudogene TRBV3-2) and TRBJ1-2; D gene unclear. This CDR3 region has 17 residues. Germline V CDR1 and CDR2: LGHDT, YNNKEL (reference sequence). The germline V and J ends were trimmed by 0 bases and 6 bases, with 20 bases remaining between them. The chain's CDR3 is CASSQDREIRASNGYTF. CDR3 in DNA: TGTGCCAGCAGCCAAGATCGAGAAATCCGGGCCTCGAATGGCTACACCTTC.

This clone was observed once. The chain uses TRBV12-3 or TRBV12-4 and TRBJ1-1, with a tentative D call TRBD1 (6 bases). The CDR3 loop spans 12 amino acids. Trimming took 3 bases from V and 13 from J, leaving 15 bases between them. This CDR3 is CASSFPGTHVFF. CDR3 in DNA: TGTGCCAGCAGTTTCCCCGGGACACACGTTTTCTTT.

This sequence joins TRBV18 and TRBJ2-1; 12 positions match TRBD2. Germline V lookup: CDR1 KGHSH, CDR2 LQKENI. Losses at the gene ends were 4 bases for V and 5 bases for J; bases not matched to a gene: 3. This CDR3 is built from 15 residues. This CDR3 is CASSRTSGVHNEQFF. The CDR3 DNA sequence: TGTGCCAGCTCACGGACTAGCGGGGTACACAATGAGCAGTTCTTC.

This clone was detected a few times. The chain employs TRBV19 and TRBJ2-2; D is unclear. Deletions cut 9 bases from V and 7 bases from J, with 15 bases between. The CDR3 covers 13 residues. Germline lookup yields CDR1 LNHDA and CDR2 SQIVND (reference sequence). The CDR3 reads CASSSSSVGELFF. Written as DNA, the CDR3 is TGTGCCAGCTCGTCCTCGAGTGTCGGGGAGCTGTTTTTT.

V is TRBV18 and J is TRBJ1-5, with D perhaps TRBD1 (5 bases). Germline assignment: CDR1 KGHSH and CDR2 LQKENI. This CDR3 has 13 amino acids. Trimming took off 3 bases at V and 6 bases at J, with 9 bases between the two ends. CDR3 sequence: CASSPGGAQPQHF. CDR3 nucleotide sequence: TGTGCCAGCTCACCGGGAGGGGCTCAGCCCCAGCATTTT.